This TCR beta chain is drawn from a study of blood T cell repertoires in COVID-19. Study at large: From the United States, Italy and Spain came samples of acute and convalescent COVID-19. In each case, the material was cDNA or gDNA derived from T cells, B-cell-depleted T cells, or PBMCs.

CDR3 length: 13 amino acids. Germline V gene lookup returns CDR1 SQVTM and CDR2 ANQGSEA. V lost 6 bases to trimming and J lost 1 base; unmatched junction nucleotides: 5. In the authors' workflow: It was from reference gene primer amplification that nucleated cell counts were estimated. Libraries were prepared by immunoSEQ multiplex PCR; TCRdb keeps only in-frame clonotypes and omits some of them. The DNA gave D and trimming, while V, J and clone size come from that table. This sample has 130,000 to 150,000 clones, with 80% to 90% found just once. This sequence joins TRBV29-1 and TRBJ1-1, with TRBD1 matching 7 bases. The TCR originated in a middle-aged woman with acute or convalescent COVID-19. Sequencing was done on a sample of peripheral blood. The DNA of the CDR3 is TGCAGCGTCGCTCGGACAGGGAACACTGAAGCTTTCTTT. Translation: CSVARTGNTEAFF.